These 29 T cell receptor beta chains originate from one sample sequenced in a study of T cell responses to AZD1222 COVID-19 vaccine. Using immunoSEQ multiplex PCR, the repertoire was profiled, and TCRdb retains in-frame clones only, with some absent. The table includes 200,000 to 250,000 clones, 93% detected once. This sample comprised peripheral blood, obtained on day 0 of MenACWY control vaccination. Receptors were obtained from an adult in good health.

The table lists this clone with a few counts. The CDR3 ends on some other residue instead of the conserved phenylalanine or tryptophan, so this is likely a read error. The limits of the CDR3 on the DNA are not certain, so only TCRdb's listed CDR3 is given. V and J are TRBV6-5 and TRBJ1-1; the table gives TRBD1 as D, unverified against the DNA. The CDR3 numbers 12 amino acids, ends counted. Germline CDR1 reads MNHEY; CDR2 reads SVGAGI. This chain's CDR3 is CASRGWDRDSSL.

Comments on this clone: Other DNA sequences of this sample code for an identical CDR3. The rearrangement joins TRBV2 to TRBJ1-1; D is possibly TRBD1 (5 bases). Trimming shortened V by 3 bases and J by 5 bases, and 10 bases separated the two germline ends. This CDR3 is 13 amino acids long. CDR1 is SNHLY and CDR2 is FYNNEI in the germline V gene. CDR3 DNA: TGTGCCAGCAGTGAGCGGGGGTATACTGAAGCTTTCTTT. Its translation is CASSERGYTEAFF.

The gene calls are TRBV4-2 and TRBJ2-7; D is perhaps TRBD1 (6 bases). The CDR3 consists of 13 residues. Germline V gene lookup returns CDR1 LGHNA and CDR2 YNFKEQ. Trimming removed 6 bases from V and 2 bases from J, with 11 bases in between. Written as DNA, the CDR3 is TGTGCCAGCAGTCGGGACAACGCCTACGAGCAGTACTTC. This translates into CASSRDNAYEQYF.

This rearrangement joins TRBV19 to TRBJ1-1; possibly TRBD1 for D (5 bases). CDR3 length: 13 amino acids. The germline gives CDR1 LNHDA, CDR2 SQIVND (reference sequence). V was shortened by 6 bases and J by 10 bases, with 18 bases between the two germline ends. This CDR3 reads CASRLGGRTGAFF. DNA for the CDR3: TGTGCCAGTAGGTTGGGGGGACGAACAGGAGCTTTCTTT.

CDR3 loop: CASSNYNEQFF. In nucleotides, the CDR3 is TGTGCCAGCAGTAACTACAATGAGCAGTTCTTC. V is TRBV6-5 and J is TRBJ2-1; unclear D gene. The CDR3 has 11 amino acids. Trimming cost V 5 bases and J 3 bases, with 2 bases left between them. The germline gives CDR1 MNHEY, CDR2 SVGAGI.

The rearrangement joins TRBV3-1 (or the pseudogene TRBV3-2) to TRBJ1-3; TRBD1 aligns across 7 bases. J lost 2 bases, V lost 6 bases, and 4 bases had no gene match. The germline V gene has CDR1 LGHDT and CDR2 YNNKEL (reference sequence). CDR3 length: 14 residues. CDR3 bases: TGTGCCAGCAGTAAACAGGGGACTGGAAACACCATATATTTT. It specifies CASSKQGTGNTIYF.

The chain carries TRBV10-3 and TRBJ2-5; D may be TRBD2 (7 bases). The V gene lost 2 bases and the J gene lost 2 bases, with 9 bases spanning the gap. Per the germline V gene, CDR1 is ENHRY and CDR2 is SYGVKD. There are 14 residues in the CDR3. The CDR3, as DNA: TGTGCCATCAGTGAGAGGGGGGGACAAGAGACCCAGTACTTC. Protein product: CAISERGGQETQYF.

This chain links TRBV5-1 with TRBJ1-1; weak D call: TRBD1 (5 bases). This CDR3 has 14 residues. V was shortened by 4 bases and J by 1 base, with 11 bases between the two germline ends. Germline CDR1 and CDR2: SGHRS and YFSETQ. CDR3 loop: CASSQGVGNTEAFF. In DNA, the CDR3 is TGCGCCAGCAGCCAAGGGGTTGGGAACACTGAAGCTTTCTTT.

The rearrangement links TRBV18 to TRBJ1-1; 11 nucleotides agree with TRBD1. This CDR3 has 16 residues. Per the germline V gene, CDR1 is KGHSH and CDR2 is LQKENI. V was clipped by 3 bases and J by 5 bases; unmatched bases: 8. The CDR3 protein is CASSPVGTGGRTEAFF. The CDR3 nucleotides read TGTGCCAGCTCACCCGTTGGGACAGGGGGTCGGACTGAAGCTTTCTTT.

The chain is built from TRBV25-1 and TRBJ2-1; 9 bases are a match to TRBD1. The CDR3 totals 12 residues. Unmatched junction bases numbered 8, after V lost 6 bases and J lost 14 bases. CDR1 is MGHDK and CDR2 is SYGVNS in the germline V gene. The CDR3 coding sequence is TGTGCCAGCAGCGTAGATGGACAGGGGAAGTTCTTC. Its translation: CASSVDGQGKFF. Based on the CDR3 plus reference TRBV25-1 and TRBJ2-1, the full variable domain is EADIYQTPRYLVIGTGKKITLECSQTMGHDKMYWYQQDPGMELHLIHYSYGVNSTEKGDLSSESTVSRIRTEHFPLTLESARPSHTSQYLCASSVDGQGKFFGPGTRLTVL.

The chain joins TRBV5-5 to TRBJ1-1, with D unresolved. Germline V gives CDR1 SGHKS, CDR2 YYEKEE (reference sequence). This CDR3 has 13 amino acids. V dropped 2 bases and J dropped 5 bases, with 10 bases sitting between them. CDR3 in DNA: TGTGCCAGCAGCTTCGGGGTGGAGACTGAAGCTTTCTTT. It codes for CASSFGVETEAFF.

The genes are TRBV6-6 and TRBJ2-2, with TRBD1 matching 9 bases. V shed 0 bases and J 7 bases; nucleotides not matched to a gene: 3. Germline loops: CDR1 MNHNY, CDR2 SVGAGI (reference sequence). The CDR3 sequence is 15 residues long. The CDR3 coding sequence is TGTGCCAGCAGTTACTCGAGGACAGGGGACGGGGAGCTGTTTTTT. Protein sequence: CASSYSRTGDGELFF.

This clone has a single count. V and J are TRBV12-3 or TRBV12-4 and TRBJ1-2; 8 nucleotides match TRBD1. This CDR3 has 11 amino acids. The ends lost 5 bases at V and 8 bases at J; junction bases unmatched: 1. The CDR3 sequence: CASSDRGGYTF. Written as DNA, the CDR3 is TGTGCCAGCAGTGACAGGGGAGGCTACACCTTC.

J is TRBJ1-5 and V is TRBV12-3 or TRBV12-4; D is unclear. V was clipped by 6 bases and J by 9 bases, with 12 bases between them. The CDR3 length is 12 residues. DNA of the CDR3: TGTGCCAGCAGCCCCTCTCCATGGCCCCAGCATTTT. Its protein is CASSPSPWPQHF.

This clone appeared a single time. CDR3 protein: CASMGVGQPQHF. CDR3 sequence (DNA): TGTGCCAGTATGGGGGTTGGTCAGCCCCAGCATTTT. This rearrangement joins TRBV19 to TRBJ1-5, with a possible D match to TRBD1 (5 bases). Trimming took off 7 bases at V and 6 bases at J, with 10 bases between the two ends. The CDR3 extends over 12 amino acids. The germline V gene has CDR1 LNHDA and CDR2 SQIVND (reference sequence).

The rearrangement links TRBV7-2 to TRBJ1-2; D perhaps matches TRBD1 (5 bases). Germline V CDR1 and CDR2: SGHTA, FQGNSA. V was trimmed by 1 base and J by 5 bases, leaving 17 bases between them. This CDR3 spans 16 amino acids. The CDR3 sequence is CASSLEAPGPGYGYTF. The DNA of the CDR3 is TGTGCCAGCAGCTTAGAAGCTCCGGGACCGGGATATGGCTACACCTTC.

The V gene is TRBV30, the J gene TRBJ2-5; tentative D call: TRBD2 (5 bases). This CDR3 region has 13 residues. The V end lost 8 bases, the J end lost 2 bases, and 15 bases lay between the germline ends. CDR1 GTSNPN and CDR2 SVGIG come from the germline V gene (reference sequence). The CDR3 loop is CAGGLPKQETQYF. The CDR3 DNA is TGTGCCGGCGGGCTTCCCAAGCAAGAGACCCAGTACTTC.

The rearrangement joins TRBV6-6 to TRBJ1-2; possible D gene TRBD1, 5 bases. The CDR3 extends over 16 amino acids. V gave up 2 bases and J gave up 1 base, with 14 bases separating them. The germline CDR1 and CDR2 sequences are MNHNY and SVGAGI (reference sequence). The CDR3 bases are TGTGCCAGCAGTTACCCCGACAGTTCCCATAACTATGGCTACACCTTC. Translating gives CASSYPDSSHNYGYTF.

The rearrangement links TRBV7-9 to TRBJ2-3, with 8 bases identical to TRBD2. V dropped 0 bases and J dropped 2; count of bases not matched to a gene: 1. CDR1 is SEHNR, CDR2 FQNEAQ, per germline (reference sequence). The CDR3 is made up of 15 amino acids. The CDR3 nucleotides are TGTGCCAGCAGCTTAGCACTAGCGGCCACAGATACGCAGTATTTT. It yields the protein CASSLALAATDTQYF.

The DNA of the CDR3 is TGTGCCAGCAGCCAATTAGAGAACAGTCAAGCTTTCTTT. Translation gives CASSQLENSQAFF. The chain has TRBV3-1 (or the pseudogene TRBV3-2) and TRBJ1-1, with D uncertain. Germline-derived CDR1 and CDR2 are LGHDT and YNNKEL (reference sequence). There are 13 residues in the CDR3. Trimming removed 2 bases at V and 9 bases at J, with 13 bases between.

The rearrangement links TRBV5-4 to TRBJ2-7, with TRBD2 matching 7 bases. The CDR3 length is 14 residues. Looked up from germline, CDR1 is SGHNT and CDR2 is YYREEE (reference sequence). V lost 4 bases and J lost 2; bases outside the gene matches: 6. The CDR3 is CASSLGEGAYEQYF. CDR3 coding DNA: TGTGCCAGCAGCCTGGGGGAGGGTGCCTACGAGCAGTACTTC.

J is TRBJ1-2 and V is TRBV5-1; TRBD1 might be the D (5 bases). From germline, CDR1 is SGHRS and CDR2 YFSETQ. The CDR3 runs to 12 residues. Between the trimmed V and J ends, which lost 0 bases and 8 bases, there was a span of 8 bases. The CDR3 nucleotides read TGCGCCAGCAGCTTGGGAGGGGTCGGCTACACCTTC. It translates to CASSLGGVGYTF.

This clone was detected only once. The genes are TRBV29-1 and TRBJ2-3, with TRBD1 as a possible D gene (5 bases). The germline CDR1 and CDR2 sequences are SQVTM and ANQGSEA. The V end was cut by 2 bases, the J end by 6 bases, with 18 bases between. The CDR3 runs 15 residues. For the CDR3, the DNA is TGCAGCGTTGAAAGGCAGGGTTGGGTCCAGGATACGCAGTATTTT. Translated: CSVERQGWVQDTQYF.

CDR3 loop: CASNRGNSPLHF. CDR3 in DNA: TGTGCCAGCAACAGGGGTAATTCACCCCTCCACTTT. The chain employs TRBV6-5 and TRBJ1-6; 7 nucleotides align to TRBD1. This CDR3 spans 12 amino acids. V trimming: 7 bases; J trimming: 6 bases; junction bases outside the gene matches: 0. Germline V lookup: CDR1 MNHEY, CDR2 SVGAGI.

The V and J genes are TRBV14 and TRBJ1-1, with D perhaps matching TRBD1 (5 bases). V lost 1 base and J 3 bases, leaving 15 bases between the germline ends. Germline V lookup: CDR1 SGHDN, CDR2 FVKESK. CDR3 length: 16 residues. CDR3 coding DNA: TGTGCCAGCAGCCAAGCCCTGGGGCAGGTGGACACTGAAGCTTTCTTT. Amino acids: CASSQALGQVDTEAFF.

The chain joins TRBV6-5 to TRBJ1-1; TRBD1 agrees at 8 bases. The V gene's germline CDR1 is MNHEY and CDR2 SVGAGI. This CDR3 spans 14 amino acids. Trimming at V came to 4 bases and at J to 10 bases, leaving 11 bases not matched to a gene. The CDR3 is CASSSGQGILPAFF. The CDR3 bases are TGTGCCAGCAGTTCAGGACAGGGAATACTCCCAGCTTTCTTT.

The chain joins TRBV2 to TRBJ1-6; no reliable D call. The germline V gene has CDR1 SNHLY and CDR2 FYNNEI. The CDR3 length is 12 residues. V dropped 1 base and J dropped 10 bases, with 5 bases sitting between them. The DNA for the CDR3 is TGTGCCAGCAGTGAAGATCGGTCACCCCTCCACTTT. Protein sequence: CASSEDRSPLHF.

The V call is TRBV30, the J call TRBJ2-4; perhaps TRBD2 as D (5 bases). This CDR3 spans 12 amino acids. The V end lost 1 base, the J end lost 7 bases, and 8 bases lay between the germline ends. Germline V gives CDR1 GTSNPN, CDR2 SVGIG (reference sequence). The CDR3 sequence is CAWSGGGNIQYF. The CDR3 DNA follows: TGTGCCTGGAGTGGAGGCGGGAACATTCAGTACTTC.

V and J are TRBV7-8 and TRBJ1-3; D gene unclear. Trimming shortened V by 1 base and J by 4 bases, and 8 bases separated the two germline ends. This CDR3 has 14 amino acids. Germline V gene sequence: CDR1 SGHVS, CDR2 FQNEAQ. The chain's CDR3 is CASSLGGAGNTIYF. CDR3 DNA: TGTGCCAGCAGCTTAGGCGGCGCCGGAAACACCATATATTTT.